The present T cell receptor beta chain was sequenced within a study of CD8 T cells in Susac syndrome. TCR beta sequences were obtained from blood CD8+ and CD4+ T cells. TEMRA cells were enriched by FACS, and CD4+ and CD8+ T cells were negatively isolated. This clonotype was detected only a few times. Random hexamers were used to reverse transcribe an amount of about 0.45 to 1 ug RNA. Amplification of TCR beta CDR3 spanned 54 Vbeta and 13 Jbeta via immunoSEQ multiplex PCR. TCRdb used MiXCR to reprocess the immunoSEQ multiplex PCR reads, holding one entry per CDR3 protein. The sample lists approximately 190,000 distinct CDR3 sequences; around 95% were seen once. Unmatched junction bases numbered 9, after V lost 4 bases and J lost 1 base. This CDR3 has 16 amino acids. In germline, CDR1 is SGHVS, CDR2 FNYEAQ.

The TCR sequence derives from a human donor with Susac syndrome. The chain uses TRBV7-6 and TRBJ2-5; 7 bases line up with TRBD2. The specimen sequenced was CD4+ T cells from PBMCs. The CDR3 protein is CASSSHGGNPQETQYF. The CDR3, as DNA: TGTGCCAGCAGCTCCCACGGGGGGAACCCCCAAGAGACCCAGTACTTC.